This TCR beta chain is drawn from a study of blood T cell repertoires in COVID-19 (TCRdb year 2020). The study in broad terms: Samples from collaborators originated in the United States, Italy and Spain and spanned both the acute and convalescent phases of COVID-19. The prospective study material was composed of cDNA or gDNA derived from T cells, B-cell-depleted T cells, or PBMCs. The dataset comprised deeply sampled blood TCRbeta repertoires from subjects exposed to, actively infected with, or recovered from COVID-19. The repertoires were released in a freely available public database intended as a resource for research on the immune response to SARS-CoV-2. The samples were drawn from two sources: the first 160 participants of the ongoing ImmuneRACE study, and over 1,000 subjects contributed by 6 global collaborators. A de-identified subject ID, COVID-19 status, age in years and sex were almost always included in the sample metadata. Where available, HLA class I and class II types were taken from metadata supplied by the sample provider and were not determined by assay-based typing.

From its cysteine to its phenylalanine, the CDR3 spans 18 amino acids. CDR3 DNA only is kept here, 54 bases in frame from base 1. CDR1 MNHEY and CDR2 SVGEGT are derived from the germline V gene. The junction shows trimming of 5 bases on V and 1 base on J, and the gene matches do not reach 12 bases of it. Collaborating institutions collected whole blood in K2EDTA tubes following their own protocols. For TCRbeta analysis, collaborators shipped samples as frozen whole blood, isolated PBMCs, or DNA extracted from either of those sample types. With regard to this clone: Its binding antigen is unknown. The input lacks base qualities; no much larger clone sits a single base away.

The immunoSEQ Assay, a bias-controlled multiplex PCR, was used to amplify TCRbeta CDR3 regions from genomic DNA. The paper's data handling went like this. Nucleated cell counts per sample were estimated from amplification of reference gene primers within the assay. To quantify the absolute abundance of each unique TCRbeta CDR3 rearrangement, sequence reads were collapsed and filtered. For each sample, productive Simpson clonality was calculated as the square root of Simpson's diversity index across productive rearrangements. Sourced from immuneACCESS, this table was stored by TCRdb with only in-frame sequences that have V and J called. A share of the clones is absent; for the studies checked, an unresolved V gene accounts for under half, and the remainder has no known explanation. V and J calls plus clone size are reproduced from that table; the DNA served to infer D and trimming. Across this sample there are 95,000 to 100,000 clones, with over 75% seen only once. Approximately 10% of the sample rests with the top ten.

The research as a whole found: The amount of clinical and demographic metadata varied by source and participant and was provided uncurated.

The chain employs TRBV6-2 or TRBV6-3 and TRBJ1-5, with TRBD1 identical over 9 junction bases. The sequenced material came from peripheral blood. The receptor was isolated from a woman aged 25 to 39 with acute or convalescent COVID-19. CDR3 reads: CASSTGQGPARSNQPQHF. The nucleotide sequence reads TGTGCCAGCAGTACGGGACAGGGTCCCGCGCGGAGCAATCAGCCCCAGCATTTT.